This T cell receptor beta chain came from a study of T cells after yellow fever vaccination. About this clonotype itself: Antigen unknown.

Template switching by 5'RACE produced TCR cDNA, adding a universal primer site and UMIs. TCRdb reprocessed the 5' RACE reads via MiXCR and lists one record per CDR3 protein. This repertoire shows hundreds of thousands of distinct CDR3 sequences, approximately 13% found once; its top ten account for 15%. Per the germline V gene, CDR1 is SGHRS and CDR2 is YFSETQ. V gave up 4 bases and J gave up 1 base; unmatched junction bases: 6. The CDR3 is 16 residues long. Study-level findings and limits: Most clones from primary vaccination resurfaced after the booster (around 95% CD4, about 91% CD8). Only a minor proportion of clonotypes was detected across both CD4 and CD8 compartments. Contaminating bulk clonotypes could be abundant in FACS-sorted repertoires.

Sequencing used PBMCs, obtained on the day of the yellow fever booster vaccination. The genes are TRBV5-1 and TRBJ2-3; TRBD2 agrees at 10 bases. The TCR comes from a man younger than 40 who received the YFV17D yellow fever vaccine. This chain's CDR3 is CASSGGGLAGTDTQYF. The CDR3 nucleotides read TGCGCCAGCAGCGGAGGAGGACTAGCGGGCACAGATACGCAGTATTTT. The full variable domain, its missing parts supplied by reference TRBV5-1 and TRBJ2-3, is KAGVTQTPRYLIKTRGQQVTLSCSPISGHRSVSWYQQTPGQGLQFLFEYFSETQRNKGNFPGRFSGRQFSNSRSEMNVSTLELGDSALYLCASSGGGLAGTDTQYFGPGTRLTVL.